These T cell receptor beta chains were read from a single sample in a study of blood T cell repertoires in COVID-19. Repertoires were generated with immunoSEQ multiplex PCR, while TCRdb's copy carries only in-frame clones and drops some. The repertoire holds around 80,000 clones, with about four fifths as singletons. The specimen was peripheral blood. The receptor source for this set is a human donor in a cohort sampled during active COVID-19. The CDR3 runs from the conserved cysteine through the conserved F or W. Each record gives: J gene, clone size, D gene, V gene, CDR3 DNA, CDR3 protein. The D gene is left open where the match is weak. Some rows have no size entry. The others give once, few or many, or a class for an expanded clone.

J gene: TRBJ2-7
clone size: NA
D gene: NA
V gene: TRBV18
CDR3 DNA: TGTGCCAGCTCCCGGGACAAGGGCTCCTACGAGCAGTACTTC
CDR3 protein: CASSRDKGSYEQYF

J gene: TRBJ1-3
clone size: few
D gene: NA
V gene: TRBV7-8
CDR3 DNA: TGTGCCAGCAGCCCAACAGGGTTCAGTGGAAACACCATATATTTT
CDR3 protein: CASSPTGFSGNTIYF

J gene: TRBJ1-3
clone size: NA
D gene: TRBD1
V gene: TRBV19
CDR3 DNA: TGTGCCAGTAGTATAAGGACAGGCAGCTCTGGAAACACCATATATTTT
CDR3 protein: CASSIRTGSSGNTIYF

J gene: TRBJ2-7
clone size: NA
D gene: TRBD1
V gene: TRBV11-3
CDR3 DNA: TGTGCCAGCAGCTTAGATTGGGGCCGGGACAGGGCCTACGAGCAGTACTTC
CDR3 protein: CASSLDWGRDRAYEQYF

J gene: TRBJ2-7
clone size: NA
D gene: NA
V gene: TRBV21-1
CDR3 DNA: TGTGCCAGCAGTAGCAGACTAGCGGGCTCCTACGAGCAGTACTTC
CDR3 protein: CASSSRLAGSYEQYF

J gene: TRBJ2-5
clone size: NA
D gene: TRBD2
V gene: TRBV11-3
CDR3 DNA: TGTGCCAGCAGCTTAGGGATTAGCGGGGATCAAGAGACCCAGTACTTC
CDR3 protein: CASSLGISGDQETQYF

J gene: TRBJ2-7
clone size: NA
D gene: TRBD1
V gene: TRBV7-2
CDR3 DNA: TGTGCCAGCAGCTCCCGACAGGGGATGTACGAGCAGTACTTC
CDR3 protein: CASSSRQGMYEQYF

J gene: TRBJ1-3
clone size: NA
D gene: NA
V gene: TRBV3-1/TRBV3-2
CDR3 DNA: TGTGCCACGTGTCGGACGGGAGCGGGAAACACCATATATTTT
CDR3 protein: CATCRTGAGNTIYF

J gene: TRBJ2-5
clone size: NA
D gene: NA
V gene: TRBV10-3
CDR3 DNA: TGTGCCATCAGTACCCGGGAACTAGGTCCCGTCCTGACCTGGGAGACCCAGTACTTC
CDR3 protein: CAISTRELGPVLTWETQYF

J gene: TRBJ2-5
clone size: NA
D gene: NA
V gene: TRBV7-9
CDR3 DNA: TGTGCCAGCAGCTTAGCGTGGCAGCAAGAGACCCAGTACTTC
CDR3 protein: CASSLAWQQETQYF

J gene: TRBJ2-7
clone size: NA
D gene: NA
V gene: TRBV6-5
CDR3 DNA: TGTGCCAGCAGTTACTCGTGGGGGCCCTACGAGCAGTACTTC
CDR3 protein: CASSYSWGPYEQYF

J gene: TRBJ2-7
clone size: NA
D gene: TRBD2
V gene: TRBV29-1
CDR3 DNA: TGCAGCGTCATACGACTAGCGGACCCCTACGAGCAGTACTTC
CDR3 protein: CSVIRLADPYEQYF

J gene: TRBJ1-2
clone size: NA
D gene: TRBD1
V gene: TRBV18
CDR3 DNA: TGTGCCAGCTCACCGGTACAGGGGTATGGCTACACCTTC
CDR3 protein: CASSPVQGYGYTF

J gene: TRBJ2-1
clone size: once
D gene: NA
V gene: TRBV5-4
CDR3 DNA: TGTGCCAGCAGCTTGGAAACAGGCTACAATGAGCAGTTCTTC
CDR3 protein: CASSLETGYNEQFF

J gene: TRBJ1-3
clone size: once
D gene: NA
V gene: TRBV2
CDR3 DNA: TGTGCCAGCAGTGTTGGGACACTCTCTGGAAACACCATATATTTT
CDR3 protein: CASSVGTLSGNTIYF

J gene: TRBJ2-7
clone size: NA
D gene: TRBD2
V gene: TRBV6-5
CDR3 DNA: TGTGCCAGCAAGGGACTAGCGGGAGTAGAAGAGCAGTACTTC
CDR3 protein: CASKGLAGVEEQYF

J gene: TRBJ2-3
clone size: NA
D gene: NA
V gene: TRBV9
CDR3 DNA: TGTGCCAGCAGCTTTAACCCAGGGTTAGTCGATACGCAGTATTTT
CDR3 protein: CASSFNPGLVDTQYF

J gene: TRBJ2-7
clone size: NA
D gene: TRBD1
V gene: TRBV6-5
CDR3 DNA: TGTGCCAGCAGTCCCCCCGGGACAGCCCCCTACGAGCAGTACTTC
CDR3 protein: CASSPPGTAPYEQYF

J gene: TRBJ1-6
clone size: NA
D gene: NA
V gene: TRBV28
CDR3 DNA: TGTGCCAGCAGTTTAAACAGAAATTCACCCCTCCACTTT
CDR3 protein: CASSLNRNSPLHF

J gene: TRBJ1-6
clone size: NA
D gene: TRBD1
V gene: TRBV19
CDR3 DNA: TGTGCCAGTAAGTCCCGGGACAGGAGCTCACCCCTCCACTTT
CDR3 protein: CASKSRDRSSPLHF

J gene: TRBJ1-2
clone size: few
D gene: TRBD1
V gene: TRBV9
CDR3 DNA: TGTGCCAGCAGCGTATCCTCCGGGACAGGTGGCTACACCTTC
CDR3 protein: CASSVSSGTGGYTF

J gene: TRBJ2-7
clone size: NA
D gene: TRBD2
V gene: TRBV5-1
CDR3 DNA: TGCGCCAGCAGCTTGGCTAGCGGGAGTTCCTACGAGCAGTACTTC
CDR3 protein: CASSLASGSSYEQYF

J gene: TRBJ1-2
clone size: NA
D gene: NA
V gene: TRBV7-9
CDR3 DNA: TGTGCCAGCAGCTTAAACTCCGGGGGGCTAAATGGCTACACCTTC
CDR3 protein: CASSLNSGGLNGYTF

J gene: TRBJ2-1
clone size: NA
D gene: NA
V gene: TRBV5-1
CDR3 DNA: TGCGCCAGCAGCTCTGGACAACTTAACCGCTACAATGAGCAGTTCTTC
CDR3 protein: CASSSGQLNRYNEQFF

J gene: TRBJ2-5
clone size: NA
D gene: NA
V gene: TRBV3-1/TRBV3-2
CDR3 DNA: TGTGCCAGCAGCCGCCAGGAGGGTACTCTCCAGGGGACCCAGTACTTC
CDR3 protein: CASSRQEGTLQGTQYF

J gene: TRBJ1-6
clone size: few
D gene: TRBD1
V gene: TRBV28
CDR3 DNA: TGTGCCAGCAACAAACAGGGGGGTTATAATTCACCCCTCCACTTT
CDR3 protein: CASNKQGGYNSPLHF

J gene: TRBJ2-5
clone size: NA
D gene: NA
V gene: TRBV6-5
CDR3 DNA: TGTGCCAGCAATAACAGGGTTCAGGGGACCCAGTACTTC
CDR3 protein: CASNNRVQGTQYF

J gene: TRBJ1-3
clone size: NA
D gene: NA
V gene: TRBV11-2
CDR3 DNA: TGTGCCAGCAGCTTCGGACACCTCTCTGGAAACACCATATATTTT
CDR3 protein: CASSFGHLSGNTIYF

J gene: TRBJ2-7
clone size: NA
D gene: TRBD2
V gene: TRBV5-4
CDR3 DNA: TGTGCCAGCAGCTTGGCCACCGGGGGGGGCTACGAGCAGTACTTC
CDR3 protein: CASSLATGGGYEQYF

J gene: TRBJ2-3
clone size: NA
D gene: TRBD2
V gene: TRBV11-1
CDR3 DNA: TGTGCCAGCAGCCCCACTAGCGGGGCAGGGACAGATACGCAGTATTTT
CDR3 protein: CASSPTSGAGTDTQYF

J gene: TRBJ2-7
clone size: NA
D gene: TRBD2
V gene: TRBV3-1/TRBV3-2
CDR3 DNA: TGTGCCAGCAGCCACGGACTAGCGGGAGTTGAGCAGTACTTC
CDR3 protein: CASSHGLAGVEQYF

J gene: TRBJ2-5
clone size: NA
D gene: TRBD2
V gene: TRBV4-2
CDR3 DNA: TGTGCCAGCAGCCAACCTAGCGGGGGCCCTCAAGAGACCCAGTACTTC
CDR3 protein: CASSQPSGGPQETQYF

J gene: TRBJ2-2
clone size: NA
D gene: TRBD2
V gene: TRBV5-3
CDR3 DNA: TGTCCCCGACGCTGGGGGCCGGGGGGGAAATTAGGGGAGCTGTTTTTT
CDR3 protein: CPRRWGPGGKLGELFF

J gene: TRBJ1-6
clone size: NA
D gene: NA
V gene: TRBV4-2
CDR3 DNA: TGTGCCAGCAGCCAAGTGGCGGGAAATTCACCCCTCCACTTT
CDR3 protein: CASSQVAGNSPLHF

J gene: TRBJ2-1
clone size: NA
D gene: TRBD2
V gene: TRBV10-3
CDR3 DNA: TGTGCCATCAGTGGGGGGACTAGGGGCAATGAGCAGTTCTTC
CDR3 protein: CAISGGTRGNEQFF

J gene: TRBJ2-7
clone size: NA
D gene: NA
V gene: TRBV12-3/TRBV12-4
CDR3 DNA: TGTGCCAGCAGTTTTCGGAGCTCCTACGAGCAGTACTTC
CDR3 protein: CASSFRSSYEQYF

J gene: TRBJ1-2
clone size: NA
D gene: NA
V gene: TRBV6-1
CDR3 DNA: TGTGCCAGCAGTGAAGGCGGGTTCGGCGGCTACACCTTC
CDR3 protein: CASSEGGFGGYTF

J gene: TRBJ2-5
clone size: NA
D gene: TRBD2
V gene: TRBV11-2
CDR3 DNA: TGTGCCAGCAGCTTAGAAGGGCGGGGGGCGTCTGAGACCCAGTACTTC
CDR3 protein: CASSLEGRGASETQYF

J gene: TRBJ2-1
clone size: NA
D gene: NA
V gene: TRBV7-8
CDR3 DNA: TGTGCCAGCAGCCAGTTTATGGATAGTCGTGGGAGCAATGAGCAGTTCTTC
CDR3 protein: CASSQFMDSRGSNEQFF

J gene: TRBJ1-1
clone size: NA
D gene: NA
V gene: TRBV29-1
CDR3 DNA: TGCAGCGTCGAGACCGGGACACCGAACACTGAAGCTTTCTTT
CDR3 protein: CSVETGTPNTEAFF

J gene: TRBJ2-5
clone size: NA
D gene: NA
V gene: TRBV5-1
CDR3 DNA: TGCGCCAGCAGCTTAACCTCAGAAGAGACCCAGTACTTC
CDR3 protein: CASSLTSEETQYF

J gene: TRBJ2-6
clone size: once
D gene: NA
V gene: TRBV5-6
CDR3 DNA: TGTGCCAGCAGCGTTTTCACGGGGGTCTCTGGGGCCAACGTCCTGACTTTC
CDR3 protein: CASSVFTGVSGANVLTF

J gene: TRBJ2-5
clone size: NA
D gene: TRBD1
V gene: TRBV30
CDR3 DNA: TGTGCCTGGAGCGCCCGGGACAGGGGGGTAGAGACCCAGTACTTC
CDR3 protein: CAWSARDRGVETQYF

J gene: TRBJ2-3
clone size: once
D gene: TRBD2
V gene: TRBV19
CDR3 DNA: TGTGCCAGTAGTAGACAGGCGCCGGGACTAGCAGCAGATACGCAGTATTTT
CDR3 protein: CASSRQAPGLAADTQYF

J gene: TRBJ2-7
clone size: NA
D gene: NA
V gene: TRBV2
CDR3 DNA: TGTGCCAGCAGTGTAATCCCACCCGGAGGGGAGCAGTACTTC
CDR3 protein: CASSVIPPGGEQYF

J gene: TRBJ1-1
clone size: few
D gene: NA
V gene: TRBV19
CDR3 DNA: TGTGCCAGTAGCCAACAGGGAGCTCCTGAAGCTTTCTTT
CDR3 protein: CASSQQGAPEAFF